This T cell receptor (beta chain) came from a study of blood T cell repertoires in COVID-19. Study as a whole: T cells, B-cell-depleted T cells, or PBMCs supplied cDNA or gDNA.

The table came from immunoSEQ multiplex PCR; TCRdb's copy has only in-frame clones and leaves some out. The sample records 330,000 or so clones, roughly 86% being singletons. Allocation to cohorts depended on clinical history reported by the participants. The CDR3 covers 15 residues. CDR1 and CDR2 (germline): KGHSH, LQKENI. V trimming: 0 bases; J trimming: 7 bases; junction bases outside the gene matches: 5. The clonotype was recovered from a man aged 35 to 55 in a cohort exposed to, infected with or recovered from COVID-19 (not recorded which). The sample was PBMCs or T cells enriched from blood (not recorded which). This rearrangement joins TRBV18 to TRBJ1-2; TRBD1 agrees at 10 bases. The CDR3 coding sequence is TGTGCCAGCTCACCACCCCCGGGACAGGGGTTTGGCTACACCTTC. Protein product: CASSPPPGQGFGYTF. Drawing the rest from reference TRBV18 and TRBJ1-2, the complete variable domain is NAGVMQNPRHLVRRRGQEARLRCSPMKGHSHVYWYRQLPEEGLKFMVYLQKENIIDESGMPKERFSAEFPKEGPSILRIQQVVRGDSAAYFCASSPPPGQGFGYTFGSGTRLTVV.